This record looks at one T cell receptor (beta chain) sequence and its context. Its antigen is currently unknown. The data originate from a study of early T cells in non-severe SARS-CoV-2 infection. Study background: Alpha and beta chains were unpaired, from unsorted whole-blood bulk RNA. Study-wide results and limits: The study's VDJdb matching favored anti-spike CD8 responses and missed private and CD4 specificities.

cDNA molecules, individually, were tagged with unique molecular identifiers. From the 5' RACE reads, TCRdb called clonotypes with MiXCR, one entry per CDR3 protein. The sample includes some 49,000 distinct CDR3 sequences, over 9.5% of them seen just once. The length of the CDR3 is 15 residues. Unmatched junction bases numbered 9, after V lost 7 bases and J lost 2 bases. The germline V gene has CDR1 SGDLS and CDR2 YYNGEE. The sequence was collected from an adult who was a healthcare worker with PCR-confirmed SARS-CoV-2 infection or an uninfected control (not recorded which). This chain joins TRBV9 and TRBJ2-3, with 8 bases lining up with TRBD2. The sequenced material came from whole blood. CDR3 bases: TGTGCCAGCGCCGTCGATAGCGGGGTCACAGATACGCAGTATTTT. It specifies CASAVDSGVTDTQYF.